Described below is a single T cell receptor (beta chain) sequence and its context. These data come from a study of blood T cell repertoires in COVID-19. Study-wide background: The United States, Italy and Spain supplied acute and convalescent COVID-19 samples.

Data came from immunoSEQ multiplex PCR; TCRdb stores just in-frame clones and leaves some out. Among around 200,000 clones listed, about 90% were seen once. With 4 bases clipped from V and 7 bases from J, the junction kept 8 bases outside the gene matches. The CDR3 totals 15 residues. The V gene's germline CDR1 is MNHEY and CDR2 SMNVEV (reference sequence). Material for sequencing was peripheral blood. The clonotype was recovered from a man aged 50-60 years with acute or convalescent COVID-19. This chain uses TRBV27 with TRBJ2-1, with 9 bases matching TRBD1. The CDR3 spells CASSSRDRVGNEQFF. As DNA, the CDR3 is TGTGCCAGCAGTTCCCGGGACAGGGTAGGAAATGAGCAGTTCTTC.